The 23 T cell receptor beta chains in this list originate from one sample, sequenced in a study of cytomegalovirus exposure and HLA in healthy donors (dated by TCRdb to 2015 to 2018). Libraries were made using the immunoSEQ multiplex PCR assay. For the multiplex PCR, a mixture combining 60 forward primers for TCR Vbeta segments and 13 reverse primers for TCR Jbeta segments was used. Held by TCRdb, this immuneACCESS table contains in-frame sequences only and omits some clones. Under half of the omission traces to an unresolved V gene where checked; the cause of the rest is unknown. The sample has over 110,000 clones on record. Together, the top ten hold 0.8% to 1% of the sample. The sample was PBMCs. These receptors came from a male donor in good health and CMV-seronegative.

The V call is TRBV27, the J call TRBJ2-7, with TRBD2 matching 8 bases. Germline lookup yields CDR1 MNHEY and CDR2 SMNVEV (reference sequence). Trimming took 3 bases from V and 6 from J; bases not matched to a gene: 13. CDR3 length equals 16 residues. The CDR3 coding sequence is TGTGCCAGCAGTTTCCTCCCCCCGGGACTAGGAATCGAGCAGTACTTC. This codes for CASSFLPPGLGIEQYF.

V gene TRBV19 combines with J gene TRBJ1-1; TRBD1 aligns across 8 bases. The CDR3 runs to 15 residues. Germline trimming cut 5 bases from V and 1 base from J; bases unmatched to any gene: 6. The V gene's germline CDR1 is LNHDA and CDR2 SQIVND (reference sequence). The CDR3 is CASSLAGGANTEAFF. The CDR3 bases are TGTGCCAGTAGTTTAGCAGGGGGCGCGAACACTGAAGCTTTCTTT.

V usage is TRBV18 and J usage is TRBJ1-3; no clear D gene. Germline values: CDR1 KGHSH, CDR2 LQKENI. V was clipped by 4 bases and J by 5 bases, with 12 bases between them. The CDR3 spans 14 residues. CDR3 sequence reads: CASSLTVPRNTIYF. The DNA of the CDR3 is TGTGCCAGCTCACTAACGGTGCCCAGAAACACCATATATTTT.

The chain recombines TRBV29-1 with TRBJ1-2; tentatively, D is TRBD1 (6 bases). V was pared by 7 bases and J by 0 bases, with 12 bases between. This CDR3 spans 13 amino acids. CDR1 is SQVTM, CDR2 ANQGSEA, per germline. The CDR3 is CSARTESNYGYTF. DNA for the CDR3: TGCAGCGCCCGGACAGAGTCTAACTATGGCTACACCTTC. The complete variable domain, with remaining parts taken from reference TRBV29-1 and TRBJ1-2, reads SAVISQKPSRDICQRGTSLTIQCQVDSQVTMMFWYRQQPGQSLTLIATANQGSEATYESGFVIDKFPISRPNLTFSTLTVSNMSPEDSSIYLCSARTESNYGYTFGSGTRLTVV.

The CDR3 DNA sequence: TGCAGCGGGTTCTGGAGAAACAATGAGCAGTTCTTC. It yields the protein CSGFWRNNEQFF. The chain carries TRBV29-1 and TRBJ2-1, with D unclear. This CDR3 has 12 residues. From germline, CDR1 is SQVTM and CDR2 ANQGSEA. V gave up 7 bases and J gave up 5 bases, with 12 bases separating them.

The chain has TRBV7-6 and TRBJ1-1; TRBD1 aligns across 10 bases. V lost 5 bases and J lost 0; bases outside the gene matches: 24. The CDR3 consists of 22 residues. CDR1 is SGHVS and CDR2 is FNYEAQ in the germline V gene. CDR3 bases: TGTGCCAGCAGCCTCTACTCACCGGGACAGGGGACCCCCCAACCTCTGAACACTGAAGCTTTCTTT. Translation gives CASSLYSPGQGTPQPLNTEAFF.

J is TRBJ1-2 and V is TRBV5-4; maybe TRBD1 (5 bases). The CDR3 totals 13 residues. Per germline, CDR1 SGHNT and CDR2 YYREEE (reference sequence). V lost 9 bases, J lost 6 bases, and 18 bases lay in between. The CDR3 sequence is CATTGLRSDGYTF. The CDR3 bases are TGTGCCACGACGGGACTCCGGAGCGATGGCTACACCTTC.

The chain employs TRBV9 and TRBJ2-3; no reliable D call. The V and J ends lost 0 bases and 8 bases respectively, with 13 bases between them. This CDR3 has 14 amino acids. Germline V gene data show CDR1 as SGDLS and CDR2 as YYNGEE. The CDR3: CASSVAGPAGTQYF. In DNA form, the CDR3 reads TGTGCCAGCAGCGTAGCTGGGCCAGCAGGTACGCAGTATTTT.

This rearrangement joins TRBV7-9 to TRBJ2-5; D is unclear. The tail of the sequence fits TRBJ2-7 better, so the J call may be wrong. CDR1 is SEHNR, CDR2 FQNEAQ, per germline (reference sequence). This CDR3 spans 12 amino acids. The CDR3 coding sequence is TGTGCCAGCAGCTTAGGAGACTACGAGCAGTACTTC. Amino acids: CASSLGDYEQYF.

The chain combines TRBV2 with TRBJ1-2; 10 bases are shared with TRBD1. Germline CDR1 reads SNHLY; CDR2 reads FYNNEI. Unmatched junction bases numbered 4, after V lost 8 bases and J lost 4 bases. The CDR3 spans 13 residues. CDR3 residues: CASRTGGIYGYTF. The CDR3 region has the DNA TGTGCCAGCCGGACAGGGGGGATCTATGGCTACACCTTC.

V gene TRBV18 combines with J gene TRBJ1-5; a weak D match, TRBD1 (6 bases). The germline CDR1 and CDR2 sequences are KGHSH and LQKENI. The CDR3 extends over 15 amino acids. The germline V and J ends were trimmed by 4 bases and 9 bases, with 19 bases remaining between them. The CDR3 coding sequence is TGTGCCAGCTCACTACGTGCAGGGGACGAGCTGCCCCAGCATTTT. As protein: CASSLRAGDELPQHF.

The genes are TRBV6-5 and TRBJ2-2, with D perhaps matching TRBD1 (5 bases). Trimming took off 2 bases at V and 1 base at J, with 8 bases between the two ends. CDR3 length: 15 residues. Germline V CDR1 and CDR2: MNHEY, SVGAGI. The CDR3, as DNA: TGTGCCAGCAGTTACACCCAGGGGAACACCGGGGAGCTGTTTTTT. It translates to CASSYTQGNTGELFF.

The chain is built from TRBV30 and TRBJ2-1; a possible D gene is TRBD1 (6 bases). Trimming pared 2 bases from V and 5 bases from J, leaving 7 bases between. Germline V lookup: CDR1 GTSNPN, CDR2 SVGIG (reference sequence). The CDR3 runs to 12 residues. The chain's CDR3 is CAWSRQDNEQFF. Written as DNA, the CDR3 is TGTGCCTGGAGTCGACAGGACAATGAGCAGTTCTTC.

The chain links TRBV27 to TRBJ1-5, with 7 bases that match TRBD1. Per germline, CDR1 MNHEY and CDR2 SMNVEV (reference sequence). J lost 0 bases, V lost 6 bases, and 5 bases had no gene match. This CDR3 is built from 15 residues. This CDR3 is CASSEGQVSNQPQHF. DNA for the CDR3: TGTGCCAGCAGCGAAGGACAGGTTAGCAATCAGCCCCAGCATTTT.

The chain carries TRBV30 and TRBJ2-2; TRBD1 might be the D (5 bases). Germline lookup yields CDR1 GTSNPN and CDR2 SVGIG (reference sequence). The CDR3 covers 14 residues. V dropped 0 bases and J dropped 6 bases, with 11 bases sitting between them. The CDR3 DNA reads TGTGCCTGGAGTGTAGGGGTGGCTTCCGGGGAGCTGTTTTTT. Protein: CAWSVGVASGELFF.

This chain connects TRBV7-2 to TRBJ2-3, with TRBD2 matching 13 bases. Germline CDR1 SGHTA, CDR2 FQGNSA. Trimming took 0 bases from V and 1 from J; bases not matched to a gene: 1. The CDR3 length is 17 residues. The CDR3 protein is CASSLAGTSGGTDTQYF. The CDR3 coding sequence is TGTGCCAGCAGCTTAGCTGGGACTAGCGGGGGCACAGATACGCAGTATTTT.

The genes are TRBV27 and TRBJ2-7; 11 positions agree with TRBD1. Per germline, CDR1 MNHEY and CDR2 SMNVEV (reference sequence). The V and J ends lost 4 bases and 5 bases, in that order; junction bases with no gene match: 10. The CDR3 has 16 amino acids. The CDR3 DNA is TGTGCCAGCAGTTCGTCCTCGGACAGGGGGCGGCACGAGCAGTACTTC. Amino acids: CASSSSSDRGRHEQYF.

V gene TRBV19 combines with J gene TRBJ1-1; D uncertain. The CDR3 extends over 16 amino acids. With 0 bases removed from V and 1 base from J, the gap between germline ends came to 12 bases. Germline V gene sequence: CDR1 LNHDA, CDR2 SQIVND (reference sequence). This CDR3 is CASSIDLIQSNTEAFF. DNA of the CDR3: TGTGCCAGTAGTATAGATCTCATCCAGTCGAACACTGAAGCTTTCTTT.

J is TRBJ2-1 and V is TRBV9; 11 positions agree with TRBD2. This CDR3 comprises 19 residues. The germline gives CDR1 SGDLS, CDR2 YYNGEE. The trim removed 4 bases at V and 1 base at J, leaving 13 bases unmatched. CDR3 amino acids: CASSPPLAGGPSSYNEQFF. The CDR3 region has the DNA TGTGCCAGCAGCCCGCCCCTAGCGGGAGGACCTTCTTCCTACAATGAGCAGTTCTTC.

The V gene is TRBV11-2, the J gene TRBJ2-5; 9 nucleotides line up with TRBD2. The germline CDR1 and CDR2 sequences are SGHAT and FQNNGV. The CDR3 is made up of 16 amino acids. The V segment lost 4 bases and the J segment 5 bases; nucleotides outside the gene matches: 11. CDR3 DNA sequence: TGTGCCAGCAGCTGGTTAGCGGGAGTACAAGTCGAGACCCAGTACTTC. Protein product: CASSWLAGVQVETQYF.

The rearrangement links TRBV30 to TRBJ1-1; 8 bases align to TRBD1. The V segment lost 1 base and the J segment 5 bases; nucleotides outside the gene matches: 12. The CDR3 extends over 16 amino acids. Germline loops: CDR1 GTSNPN, CDR2 SVGIG (reference sequence). DNA of the CDR3: TGTGCCTGGAGTGCACCAGGGGGCCGCTTGTGGACTGAAGCTTTCTTT. Protein: CAWSAPGGRLWTEAFF.

J is TRBJ1-3 and V is TRBV7-9; perhaps TRBD1 as D (6 bases). The germline CDR1 and CDR2 sequences are SEHNR and FQNEAQ (reference sequence). The CDR3 is made up of 14 amino acids. V was cut by 5 bases and J by 4 bases, with 12 bases left in between. In nucleotides, the CDR3 is TGTGCCAGCAGCCACCCGACAGGCGGAAACACCATATATTTT. Encoded protein: CASSHPTGGNTIYF.

J is TRBJ2-1 and V is TRBV30; D perhaps matches TRBD1 (5 bases). Per the germline V gene, CDR1 is GTSNPN and CDR2 is SVGIG (reference sequence). This CDR3 is 14 amino acids long. V was shortened by 5 bases and J by 6 bases, with 17 bases between the two germline ends. This chain's CDR3 is CAWRSLGAVNEQFF. CDR3 sequence (DNA): TGTGCCTGGCGGTCCCTTGGGGCCGTCAATGAGCAGTTCTTC.